This entry describes one T cell receptor (beta chain). This sample was taken from a study of blood T cell repertoires in COVID-19. Per germline, CDR1 LGHDT and CDR2 YNNKEL (reference sequence). The CDR3 is 15 amino acids. V dropped 2 bases and J dropped 4 bases, with 15 bases sitting between them. Profiled with immunoSEQ multiplex PCR; TCRdb holds only in-frame clones, not every one. In the table there are over 300,000 clones, 89% of which are singletons. The receptor was derived from a man in his forties or fifties with acute or convalescent COVID-19. The chain uses TRBV3-1 (or the pseudogene TRBV3-2) and TRBJ2-7; a weak D match, TRBD1 (5 bases). The sample was peripheral blood. CDR3 amino acids: CASSQRGRATYEQYF. The DNA of the CDR3 is TGTGCCAGCAGCCAAAGGGGCAGGGCAACGTACGAGCAGTACTTC.